This TCR beta chain was sequenced for a study of beta chain features in type 1 diabetes. Whole-study results and caveats: Researchers report that Type 1 diabetes patients had moderately but significantly shorter TCRB CDR3s across all four CD4+ subsets.

CDR1 and CDR2 from the germline V gene are SGHAT and FQNNGV. Losses at the gene ends were 5 bases for V and 3 bases for J; bases not matched to a gene: 4. This CDR3 is built from 14 residues. Since all of the isolated RNA was reverse transcribed, expressed TCRB transcripts were what got sequenced. Produced via immunoSEQ multiplex PCR; TCRdb's table is partial and in-frame only. The table lists some 250,000 clones, roughly 14% of them singletons, with roughly 0.019% in the top ten. This clone was counted between two and nine times. What it recognizes is unknown. V and J are TRBV11-2 and TRBJ2-7, with 10 bases lining up with TRBD1. This sequence originates from a man under 40 with type 1 diabetes. The sequencing sample was made of naive CD4+ T cells from blood. The CDR3: CASSMDRGDYEQYF. For the CDR3, the DNA is TGTGCCAGCAGCATGGACAGGGGGGACTACGAGCAGTACTTC.